The 24 T cell receptor beta chains below all came from one sample that was sequenced in a study of monozygotic twins with inflammatory bowel disease. TCRdb reanalyzed the 5' RACE reads and collapses them to one entry per CDR3 protein, without DNA. This sample's clone table lists approximately 420,000 distinct CDR3 sequences. Sequencing was performed on blood. These receptors came from a human donor with ulcerative colitis or Crohn's disease, or a healthy co-twin of an affected twin (not recorded which).

The rearrangement links TRBV12-3 or TRBV12-4 to TRBJ1-4; lacking DNA, the TRBD1 call made by TCRdb goes unchecked. This CDR3 has 13 amino acids. The CDR3 protein is CASSLSGGEKLFF.

The CDR3 is CAISDPRGSYEQYF. The chain couples TRBV10-3 to TRBJ2-7; TCRdb lists TRBD1, though no DNA is available to test this call. The CDR3 consists of 14 residues. Germline V CDR1 and CDR2: ENHRY, SYGVKD.

CDR3 amino acids: CAASAGDNSPLHF. The chain links TRBV19 to TRBJ1-6; TCRdb proposes TRBD1, but this gene call is untestable without DNA. The CDR3 runs to 13 residues. CDR1 is LNHDA, CDR2 SQIVND, per germline (reference sequence). The variable domain in full, completed from reference TRBV19 and TRBJ1-6, reads DGGITQSPKYLFRKEGQNVTLSCEQNLNHDAMYWYRQDPGQGLRLIYYSQIVNDFQKGDIAEGYSVSREKKESFPLTVTSAQKNPTAFYLCAASAGDNSPLHFGNGTRLTVT.

The chain has TRBV6-1 and TRBJ1-5; TCRdb picks TRBD1, but there is no DNA to check that call. CDR3 size: 14 residues. Looked up from germline, CDR1 is MNHNS and CDR2 is SASEGT. CDR3: CASSARQGNQPQHF.

The chain uses TRBV5-1 and TRBJ2-1; TCRdb indicates TRBD1, and absent DNA this call remains unverified. Germline V gene data show CDR1 as SGHRS and CDR2 as YFSETQ. CDR3 length equals 15 residues. CDR3 region: CASSLDGTEYNEQFF.

This sequence joins TRBV19 and TRBJ2-2; lacking DNA, the TRBD2 call made by TCRdb goes unchecked. The CDR3 loop spans 14 amino acids. Germline V CDR1 and CDR2: LNHDA, SQIVND (reference sequence). CDR3 loop: CASSSRLSTGELFF.

The V and J genes are TRBV27 and TRBJ2-1; the D gene TCRdb calls, TRBD2, cannot be checked with no DNA. The CDR3 totals 14 residues. Germline V gene sequence: CDR1 MNHEY, CDR2 SMNVEV (reference sequence). CDR3 loop: CASSRPPALNEQFF.

V and J are TRBV27 and TRBJ1-1; as DNA is missing, the TRBD1 call by TCRdb cannot be tested. Germline V gene data show CDR1 as MNHEY and CDR2 as SMNVEV (reference sequence). This CDR3 contains 12 residues. This chain's CDR3 is CASRYQGSEAFF.

CDR3 residues: CATTEDTGELFF. The genes are TRBV19 and TRBJ2-2. The V gene's germline CDR1 is LNHDA and CDR2 SQIVND (reference sequence). This CDR3 is 12 amino acids long.

This rearrangement joins TRBV3-1 to TRBJ1-1. Germline V gives CDR1 LGHDT, CDR2 YNNKEL (reference sequence). The length of the CDR3 is 13 residues. CDR3 residues: CASSHQTRPEAFF.

The chain is built from TRBV18 and TRBJ2-7; TCRdb outputs TRBD2, but without DNA this stays unchecked. The CDR3 has 18 amino acids. The V gene's germline CDR1 is KGHSH and CDR2 LQKENI. The CDR3 loop is CASSPRLAGGPSSYEQYF.

This rearrangement joins TRBV12-3 or TRBV12-4 to TRBJ2-2. The length of the CDR3 is 15 residues. CDR3 protein: CASSLGRLNTGELFF.

This chain connects TRBV29-1 to TRBJ2-3; TCRdb names TRBD1, which stays unverified in the absence of DNA. CDR3 length: 13 amino acids. The germline V gene encodes CDR1 SQVTM and CDR2 ANQGSEA. CDR3 amino acids: CSVETRGTDTQYF.

The CDR3 loop reads CASSQDESLYF. The chain recombines TRBV18 with TRBJ2-4. The CDR3 covers 11 residues. Germline CDR1 is KGHSH and CDR2 is LQKENI. Variable domain in full (rest from reference TRBV18 and TRBJ2-4): NAGVMQNPRHLVRRRGQEARLRCSPMKGHSHVYWYRQLPEEGLKFMVYLQKENIIDESGMPKERFSAEFPKEGPSILRIQQVVRGDSAAYFCASSQDESLYFGAGTRLSVL.

The chain has TRBV6-5 and TRBJ2-7. The CDR3 covers 13 residues. The germline V gene encodes CDR1 MNHEY and CDR2 SVGAGI. This chain's CDR3 is CASRTRSSYEQYF.

The chain uses TRBV3-1 and TRBJ1-1. The CDR3 runs 14 residues. The germline V gene has CDR1 LGHDT and CDR2 YNNKEL (reference sequence). CDR3 protein: CASSPTTWNTEAFF. The whole variable domain, remainder taken from reference TRBV3-1 and TRBJ1-1, is DTAVSQTPKYLVTQMGNDKSIKCEQNLGHDTMYWYKQDSKKFLKIMFSYNNKELIINETVPNRFSPKSPDKAHLNLHINSLELGDSAVYFCASSPTTWNTEAFFGQGTRLTVV.

The chain carries TRBV4-3 and TRBJ2-1; TCRdb gives TRBD2 as the D gene, but with no DNA this cannot be confirmed. Germline CDR1 and CDR2: LGHNA and YSLEER. The CDR3 has 15 residues. CDR3 sequence: CASSRFSGVYNEQFF.

The chain combines TRBV7-2 with TRBJ2-3; with no DNA, the TCRdb D assignment of TRBD2 cannot be verified. The CDR3 totals 16 residues. The germline V gene has CDR1 SGHTA and CDR2 FQGNSA. The CDR3 sequence: CASNVKVLAGGDTQYF.

The chain links TRBV30 to TRBJ2-1; TCRdb's D gene call, TRBD2, goes unchecked for lack of DNA. The CDR3 runs 13 residues. Germline CDR1 reads GTSNPN; CDR2 reads SVGIG (reference sequence). The CDR3 sequence is CAWSVLEGNEQFF.

The chain employs TRBV12-3 or TRBV12-4 and TRBJ2-1. CDR3 length: 13 amino acids. The CDR3 here is CASSALQTNEQFF.

V and J are TRBV20-1 and TRBJ2-1; TCRdb selects TRBD1, and the lack of DNA leaves this call unchecked. Germline CDR1 reads DFQATT; CDR2 reads SNEGSKA (reference sequence). The CDR3 is made up of 14 amino acids. CDR3 protein: CSARGQGGGDEQFF.

The chain joins TRBV5-1 to TRBJ2-3; TCRdb's assignment of TRBD1 cannot be checked, as there is no DNA. This CDR3 has 15 amino acids. Germline CDR1 SGHRS, CDR2 YFSETQ. Here the CDR3 reads CASSLVNSGIDTQYF. The full variable domain, in which reference TRBV5-1 and TRBJ2-3 provide the parts outside the CDR3, is KAGVTQTPRYLIKTRGQQVTLSCSPISGHRSVSWYQQTPGQGLQFLFEYFSETQRNKGNFPGRFSGRQFSNSRSEMNVSTLELGDSALYLCASSLVNSGIDTQYFGPGTRLTVL.

The genes are TRBV6-1 and TRBJ2-3; the D gene TCRdb calls, TRBD1, cannot be checked with no DNA. This CDR3 has 17 amino acids. CDR1 MNHNS and CDR2 SASEGT come from the germline V gene. CDR3 in amino acids: CAGSEVIMGRGSDTQYF.

V and J are TRBV7-6 and TRBJ1-5. The CDR3 length is 17 residues. Germline CDR1 and CDR2: SGHVS and FNYEAQ. The CDR3 reads CASSHSMGSLIDQPQHF. The full variable domain, its missing parts supplied by reference TRBV7-6 and TRBJ1-5, is GAGVSQSPRYKVTKRGQDVALRCDPISGHVSLYWYRQALGQGPEFLTYFNYEAQQDKSGLPNDRFSAERPEGSISTLTIQRTEQRDSAMYRCASSHSMGSLIDQPQHFGDGTRLSIL.